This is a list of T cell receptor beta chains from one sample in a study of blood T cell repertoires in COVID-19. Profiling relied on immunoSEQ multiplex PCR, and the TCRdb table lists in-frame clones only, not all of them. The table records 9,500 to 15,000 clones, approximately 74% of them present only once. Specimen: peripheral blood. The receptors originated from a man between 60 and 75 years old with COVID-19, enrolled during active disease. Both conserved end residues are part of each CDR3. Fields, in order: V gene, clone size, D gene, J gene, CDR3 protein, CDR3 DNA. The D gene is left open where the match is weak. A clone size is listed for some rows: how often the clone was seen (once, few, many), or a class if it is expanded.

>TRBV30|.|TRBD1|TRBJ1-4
CATKPQGAGEKLFF
TGTGCCACTAAGCCACAGGGGGCGGGCGAAAAACTGTTTTTT
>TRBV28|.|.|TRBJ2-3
CASSLYSGASTDTQYF
TGTGCCAGCAGTTTGTACAGCGGTGCTAGCACAGATACGCAGTATTTT
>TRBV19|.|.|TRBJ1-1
CASSSSGLSTEAFF
TGTGCCAGTAGCTCCTCAGGGTTGAGCACTGAAGCTTTCTTT
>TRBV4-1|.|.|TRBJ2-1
CASSQGGGGEQFF
TGCGCCAGCAGCCAGGGAGGGGGTGGGGAGCAGTTCTTC
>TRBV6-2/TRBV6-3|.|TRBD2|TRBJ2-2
CASSYYPRREQAGELFF
TGTGCCAGCAGTTACTACCCTAGGCGGGAGCAGGCCGGGGAGCTGTTTTTT
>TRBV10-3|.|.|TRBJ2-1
CAHQSELADNEQFF
TGTGCCCATCAGTCTGAGTTGGCGGACAATGAGCAGTTCTTC
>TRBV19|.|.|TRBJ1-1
CASSIGVRATEAFF
TGTGCCAGTAGTATTGGAGTCAGGGCCACTGAAGCTTTCTTT
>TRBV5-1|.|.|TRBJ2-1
CASSLRGAYSYNEQFF
TGCGCCAGCAGCTTGAGAGGAGCGTACTCCTACAATGAGCAGTTCTTC
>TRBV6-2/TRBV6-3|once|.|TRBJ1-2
CASSYLTGPSPIYGYTF
TGTGCCAGCAGTTACTTGACAGGCCCGTCCCCTATCTATGGCTACACCTTC
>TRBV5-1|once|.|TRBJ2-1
CASSLEGSSYNEQFF
TGCGCCAGCAGCTTGGAAGGGAGCTCCTACAATGAGCAGTTCTTC
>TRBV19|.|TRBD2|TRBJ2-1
CASSPIGLAGAPGNEQFF
TGTGCCAGTAGCCCGATTGGACTAGCGGGGGCCCCGGGGAATGAGCAGTTCTTC
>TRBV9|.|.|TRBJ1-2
CASSARDGYTF
TGTGCCAGCAGCGCCCGAGATGGCTACACCTTC
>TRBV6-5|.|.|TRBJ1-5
CASSYPGDQPQHF
TGTGCCAGCAGTTATCCGGGGGATCAGCCCCAGCATTTT
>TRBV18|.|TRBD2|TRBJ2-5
CASSPGGTETQYF
TGTGCCAGCTCACCGGGGGGGACAGAGACCCAGTACTTC
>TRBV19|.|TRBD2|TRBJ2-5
CASSDPGTSGKETQYF
TGTGCCAGTAGTGATCCGGGGACTAGCGGGAAAGAGACCCAGTACTTC
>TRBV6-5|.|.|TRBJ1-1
CASRGGAGNTEAFF
TGTGCCAGTAGGGGGGGGGCAGGGAACACTGAAGCTTTCTTT
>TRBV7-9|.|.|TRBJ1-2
CASSWASGKNYGYTF
TGTGCCAGCAGCTGGGCCTCGGGGAAGAACTATGGCTACACCTTC
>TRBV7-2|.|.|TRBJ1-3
CASSLGRLSGNTIYF
TGTGCCAGCAGCTTGGGTCGACTCTCTGGAAACACCATATATTTT
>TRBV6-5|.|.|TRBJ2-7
CASRSRDIAYEQYF
TGTGCCAGCAGGTCCCGGGACATAGCCTACGAGCAGTACTTC
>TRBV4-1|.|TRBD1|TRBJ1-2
CASSQDTVGQGALGTLYGYTF
TGCGCCAGCAGCCAAGACACCGTTGGACAGGGAGCCCTCGGAACCCTCTATGGCTACACCTTC
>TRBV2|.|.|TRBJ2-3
CASSEDIAPTDTQYF
TGTGCCAGCAGTGAAGACATTGCCCCCACAGATACGCAGTATTTT
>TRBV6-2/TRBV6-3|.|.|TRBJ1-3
CASSYFTGFAGNTIYF
TGTGCCAGCAGTTACTTCACAGGGTTCGCTGGAAACACCATATATTTT
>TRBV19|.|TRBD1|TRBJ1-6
CASSSRTGVDSPLHF
TGTGCCAGTAGTTCTCGGACAGGGGTCGATTCACCCCTCCACTTT
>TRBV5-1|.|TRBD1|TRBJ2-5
CASSLAGQGVGETQYF
TGCGCCAGCAGCTTGGCGGGACAGGGGGTGGGCGAGACCCAGTACTTC
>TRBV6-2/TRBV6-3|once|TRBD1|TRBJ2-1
CASSYSDRVSYNEQFF
TGTGCCAGCAGTTACTCGGACAGGGTCTCCTACAATGAGCAGTTCTTC
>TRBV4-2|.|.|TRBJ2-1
CASSQAGGLNNEQFF
TGTGCCAGCAGCCAAGCCGGGGGGCTTAACAATGAGCAGTTCTTC
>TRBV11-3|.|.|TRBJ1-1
CASSLATGSYTEAFF
TGTGCCAGCAGCTTAGCTACAGGGTCGTACACTGAAGCTTTCTTT
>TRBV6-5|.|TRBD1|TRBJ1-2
CASKQGSNYGYTF
TGTGCCAGCAAACAGGGGTCTAACTATGGCTACACCTTC
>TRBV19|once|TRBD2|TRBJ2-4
CASSEEREWTKNIQYF
TGTGCCAGTAGTGAGGAGCGGGAGTGGACCAAAAACATTCAGTACTTC
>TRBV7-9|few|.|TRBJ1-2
CASSPLNGGGYTF
TGTGCCAGCAGCCCGCTTAACGGAGGAGGCTACACCTTC
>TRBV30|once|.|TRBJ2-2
CAWSGYETGELFF
TGTGCCTGGAGCGGGTATGAGACCGGGGAGCTGTTTTTT
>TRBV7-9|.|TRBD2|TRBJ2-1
CASSLTSGRLHEQFF
TGTGCCAGCAGCTTGACTAGCGGGAGACTTCATGAGCAGTTCTTC
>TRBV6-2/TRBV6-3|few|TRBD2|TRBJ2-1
CASSYPLASGSHNEQFF
TGTGCCAGCAGTTACCCGTTGGCTAGCGGGAGCCACAATGAGCAGTTCTTC
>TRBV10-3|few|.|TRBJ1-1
CAISVQGNTEAFF
TGTGCCATCAGTGTACAGGGGAACACTGAAGCTTTCTTT
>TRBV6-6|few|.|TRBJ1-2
CASNSRESYGYTF
TGTGCCAGCAACTCCAGGGAATCCTATGGCTACACCTTC
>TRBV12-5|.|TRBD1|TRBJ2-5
CASGLVLRAGGETQYF
TGTGCTAGTGGTTTGGTACTTAGGGCAGGGGGCGAGACCCAGTACTTC